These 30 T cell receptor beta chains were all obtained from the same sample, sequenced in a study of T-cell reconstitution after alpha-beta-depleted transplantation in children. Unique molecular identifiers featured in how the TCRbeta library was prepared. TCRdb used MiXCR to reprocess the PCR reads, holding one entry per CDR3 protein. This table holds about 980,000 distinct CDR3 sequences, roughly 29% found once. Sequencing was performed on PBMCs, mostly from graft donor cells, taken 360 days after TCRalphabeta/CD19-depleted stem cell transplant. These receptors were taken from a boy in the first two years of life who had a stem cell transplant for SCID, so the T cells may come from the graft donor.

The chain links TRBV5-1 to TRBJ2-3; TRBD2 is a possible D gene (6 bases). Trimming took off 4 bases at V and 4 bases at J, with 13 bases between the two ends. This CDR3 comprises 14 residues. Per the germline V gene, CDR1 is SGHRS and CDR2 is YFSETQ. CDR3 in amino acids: CASSGGFGADTQYF. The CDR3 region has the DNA TGCGCCAGCAGCGGGGGGTTCGGGGCAGATACGCAGTATTTT.

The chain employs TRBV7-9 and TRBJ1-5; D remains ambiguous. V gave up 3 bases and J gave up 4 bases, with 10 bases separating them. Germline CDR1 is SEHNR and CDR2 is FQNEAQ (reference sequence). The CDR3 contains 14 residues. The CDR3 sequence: CASSFSAENQPQHF. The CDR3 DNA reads TGTGCCAGCAGCTTCTCTGCAGAGAATCAGCCCCAGCATTTT.

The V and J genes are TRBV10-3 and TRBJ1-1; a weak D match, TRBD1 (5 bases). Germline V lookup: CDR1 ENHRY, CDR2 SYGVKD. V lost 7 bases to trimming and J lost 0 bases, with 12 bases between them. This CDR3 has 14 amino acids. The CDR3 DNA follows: TGTGCCATCACCCGACAGTACATGAACACTGAAGCTTTCTTT. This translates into CAITRQYMNTEAFF.

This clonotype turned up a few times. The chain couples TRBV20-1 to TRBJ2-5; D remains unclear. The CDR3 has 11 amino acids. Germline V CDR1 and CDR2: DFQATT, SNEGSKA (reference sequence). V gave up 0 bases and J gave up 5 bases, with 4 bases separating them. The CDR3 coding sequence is TGCAGTGCTAGAGACATGGAGACCCAGTACTTC. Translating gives CSARDMETQYF.

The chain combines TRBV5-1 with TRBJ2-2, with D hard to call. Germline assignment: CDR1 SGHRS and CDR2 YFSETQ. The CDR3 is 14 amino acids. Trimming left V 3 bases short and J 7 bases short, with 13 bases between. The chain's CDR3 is CASSSAGEVGELFF. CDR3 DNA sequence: TGCGCCAGCAGCTCAGCAGGAGAAGTCGGGGAGCTGTTTTTT. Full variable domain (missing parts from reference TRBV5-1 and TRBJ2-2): KAGVTQTPRYLIKTRGQQVTLSCSPISGHRSVSWYQQTPGQGLQFLFEYFSETQRNKGNFPGRFSGRQFSNSRSEMNVSTLELGDSALYLCASSSAGEVGELFFGEGSRLTVL.

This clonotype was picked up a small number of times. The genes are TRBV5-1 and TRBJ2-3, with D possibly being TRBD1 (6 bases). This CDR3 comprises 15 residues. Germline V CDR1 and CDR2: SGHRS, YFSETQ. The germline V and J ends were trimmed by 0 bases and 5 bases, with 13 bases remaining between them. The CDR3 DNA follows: TGCGCCAGCAGCTTGGACCCCGGACAGCGAGATACGCAGTATTTT. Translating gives CASSLDPGQRDTQYF.

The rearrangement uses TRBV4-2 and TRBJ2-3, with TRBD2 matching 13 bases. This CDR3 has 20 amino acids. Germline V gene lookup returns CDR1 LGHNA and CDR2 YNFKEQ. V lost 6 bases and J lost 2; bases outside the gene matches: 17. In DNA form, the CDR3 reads TGTGCCAGCAGTCTCGGGACTAGCGGGGCACCTCTGTATGTCACAGATACGCAGTATTTT. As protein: CASSLGTSGAPLYVTDTQYF.

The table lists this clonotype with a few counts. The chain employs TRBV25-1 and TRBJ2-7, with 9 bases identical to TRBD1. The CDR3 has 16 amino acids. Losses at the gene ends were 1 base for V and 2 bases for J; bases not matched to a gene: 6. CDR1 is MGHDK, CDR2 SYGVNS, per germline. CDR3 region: CASSECGTGLTYEQYF. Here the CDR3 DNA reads TGTGCCAGCAGTGAATGCGGGACAGGGTTAACCTACGAGCAGTACTTC.

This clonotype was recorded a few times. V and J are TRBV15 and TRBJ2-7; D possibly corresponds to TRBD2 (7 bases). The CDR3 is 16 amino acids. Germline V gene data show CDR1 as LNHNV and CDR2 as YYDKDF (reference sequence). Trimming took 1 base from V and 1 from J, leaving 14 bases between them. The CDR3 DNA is TGTGCCACCAGCAGAGTGCGGGGGCAGGCTTCCTACGAGCAGTACTTC. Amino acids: CATSRVRGQASYEQYF.

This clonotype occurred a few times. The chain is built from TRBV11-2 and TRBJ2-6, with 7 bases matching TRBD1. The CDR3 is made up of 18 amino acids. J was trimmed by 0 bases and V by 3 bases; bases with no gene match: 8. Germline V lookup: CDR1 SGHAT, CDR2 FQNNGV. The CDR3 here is CASSLGFTGVSGANVLTF. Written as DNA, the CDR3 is TGTGCCAGCAGCTTGGGGTTTACAGGGGTCTCTGGGGCCAACGTCCTGACTTTC.

CDR3 nucleotide sequence: TGCAGCGTTGACGGACTAGGCGGGGAGCAGTTCTTC. Translated: CSVDGLGGEQFF. The rearrangement joins TRBV29-1 to TRBJ2-1; TRBD2 agrees at 7 bases. Germline trimming cut 3 bases from V and 10 bases from J; bases unmatched to any gene: 6. The CDR3 loop spans 12 amino acids. The V gene's germline CDR1 is SQVTM and CDR2 ANQGSEA.

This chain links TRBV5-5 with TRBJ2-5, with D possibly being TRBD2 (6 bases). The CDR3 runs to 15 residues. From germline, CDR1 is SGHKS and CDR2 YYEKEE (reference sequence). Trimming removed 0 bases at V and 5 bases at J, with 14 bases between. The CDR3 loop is CASSLAGAGRETQYF. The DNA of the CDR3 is TGTGCCAGCAGCTTGGCGGGTGCAGGGAGGGAGACCCAGTACTTC.

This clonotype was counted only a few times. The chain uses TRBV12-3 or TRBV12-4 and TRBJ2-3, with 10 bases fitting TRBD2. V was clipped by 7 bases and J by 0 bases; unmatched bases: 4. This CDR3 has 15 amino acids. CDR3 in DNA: TGTGCCAGCACCCGTAGCGGGGGGAGCACAGATACGCAGTATTTT. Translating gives CASTRSGGSTDTQYF.

DNA of the CDR3: TGCAGCGTCCTGAGCTACAGGGGCACAGATACGCAGTATTTT. It encodes CSVLSYRGTDTQYF. J is TRBJ2-3 and V is TRBV29-1, with D tentatively TRBD1 (6 bases). The CDR3 totals 14 residues. V gave up 6 bases and J gave up 1 base, with 14 bases separating them. Germline V gives CDR1 SQVTM, CDR2 ANQGSEA.

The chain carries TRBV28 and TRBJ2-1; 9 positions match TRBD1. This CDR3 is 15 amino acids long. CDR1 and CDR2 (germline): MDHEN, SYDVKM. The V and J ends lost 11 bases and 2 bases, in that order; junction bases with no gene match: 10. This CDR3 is CACIGQGFTYNEQFF. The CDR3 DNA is TGTGCCTGCATCGGACAGGGGTTTACCTACAATGAGCAGTTCTTC.

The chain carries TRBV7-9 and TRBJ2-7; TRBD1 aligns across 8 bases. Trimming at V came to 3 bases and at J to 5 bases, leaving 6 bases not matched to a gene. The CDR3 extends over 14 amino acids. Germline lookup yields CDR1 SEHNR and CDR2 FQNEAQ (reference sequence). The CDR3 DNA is TGTGCCAGCAGCTTCACCGGGACAGGAAACGAGCAGTACTTC. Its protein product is CASSFTGTGNEQYF.

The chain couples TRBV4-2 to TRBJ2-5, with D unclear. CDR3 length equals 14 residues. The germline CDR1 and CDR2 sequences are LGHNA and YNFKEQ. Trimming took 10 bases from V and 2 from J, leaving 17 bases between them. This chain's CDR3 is CAMGPGLPQETQYF. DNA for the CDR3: TGTGCCATGGGCCCCGGGCTCCCACAAGAGACCCAGTACTTC.

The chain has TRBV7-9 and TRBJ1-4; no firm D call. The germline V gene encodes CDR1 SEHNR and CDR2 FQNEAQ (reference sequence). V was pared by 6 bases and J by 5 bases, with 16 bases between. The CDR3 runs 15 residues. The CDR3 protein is CASSHRDGVNEKLFF. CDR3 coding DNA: TGTGCCAGCAGTCACCGCGATGGGGTAAATGAAAAACTGTTTTTT.

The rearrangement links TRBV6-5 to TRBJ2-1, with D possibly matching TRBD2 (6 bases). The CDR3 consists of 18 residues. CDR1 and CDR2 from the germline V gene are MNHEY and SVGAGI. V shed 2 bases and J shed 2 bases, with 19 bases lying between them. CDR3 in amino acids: CASSYPGFPGGTYNEQFF. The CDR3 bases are TGTGCCAGCAGTTACCCCGGATTTCCCGGGGGAACCTACAATGAGCAGTTCTTC.

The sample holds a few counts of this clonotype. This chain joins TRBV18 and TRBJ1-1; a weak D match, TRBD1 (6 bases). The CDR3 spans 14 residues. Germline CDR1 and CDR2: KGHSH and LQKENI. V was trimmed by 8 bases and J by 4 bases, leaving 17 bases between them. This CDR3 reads CASLPGGGVTEAFF. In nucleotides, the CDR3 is TGTGCCAGCCTGCCGGGCGGGGGCGTCACTGAAGCTTTCTTT.

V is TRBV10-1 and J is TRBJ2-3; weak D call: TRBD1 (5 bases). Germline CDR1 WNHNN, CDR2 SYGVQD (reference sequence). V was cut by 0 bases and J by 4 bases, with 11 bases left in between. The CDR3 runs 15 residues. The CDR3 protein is CASSESTPGPDTQYF. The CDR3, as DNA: TGCGCCAGCAGTGAGTCCACGCCAGGGCCAGATACGCAGTATTTT.

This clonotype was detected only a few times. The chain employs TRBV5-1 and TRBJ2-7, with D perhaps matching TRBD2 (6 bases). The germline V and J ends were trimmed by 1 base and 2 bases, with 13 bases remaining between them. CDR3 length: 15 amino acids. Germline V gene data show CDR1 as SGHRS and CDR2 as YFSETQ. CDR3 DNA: TGCGCCAGCAGCTTGCTCTCGGCGGGACCCTACGAGCAGTACTTC. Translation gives CASSLLSAGPYEQYF.

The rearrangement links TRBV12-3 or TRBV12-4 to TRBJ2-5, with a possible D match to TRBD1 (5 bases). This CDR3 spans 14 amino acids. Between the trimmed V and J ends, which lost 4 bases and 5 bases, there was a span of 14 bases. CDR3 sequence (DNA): TGTGCCAGCAGTTCTCTGGACACGAGGGAGACCCAGTACTTC. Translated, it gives CASSSLDTRETQYF.

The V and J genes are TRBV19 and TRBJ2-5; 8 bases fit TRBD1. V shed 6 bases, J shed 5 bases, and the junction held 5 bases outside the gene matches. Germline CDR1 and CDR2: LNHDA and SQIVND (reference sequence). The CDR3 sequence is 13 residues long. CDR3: CASRGQGAETQYF. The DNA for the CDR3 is TGTGCCAGTAGAGGACAGGGAGCGGAGACCCAGTACTTC.

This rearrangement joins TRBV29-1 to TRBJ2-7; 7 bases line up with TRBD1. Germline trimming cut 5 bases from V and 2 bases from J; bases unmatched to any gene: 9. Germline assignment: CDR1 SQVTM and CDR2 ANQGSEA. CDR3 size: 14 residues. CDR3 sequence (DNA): TGCAGCGTTCTCCAGGGGGAAGGGACCTACGAGCAGTACTTC. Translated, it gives CSVLQGEGTYEQYF.

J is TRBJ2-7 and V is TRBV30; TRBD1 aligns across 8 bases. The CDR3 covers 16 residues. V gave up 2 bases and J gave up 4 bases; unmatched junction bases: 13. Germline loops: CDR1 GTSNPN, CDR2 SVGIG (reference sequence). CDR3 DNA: TGTGCCTGGAGTCGCAGGGGGCCCACTATTGAGTACGAGCAGTACTTC. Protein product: CAWSRRGPTIEYEQYF.

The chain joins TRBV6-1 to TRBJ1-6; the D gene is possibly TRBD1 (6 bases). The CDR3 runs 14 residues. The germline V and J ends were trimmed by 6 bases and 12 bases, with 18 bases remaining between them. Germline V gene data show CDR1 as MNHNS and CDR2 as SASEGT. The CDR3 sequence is CASSEGGLFGPLHF. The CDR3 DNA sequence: TGTGCCAGCAGCGAGGGGGGCCTCTTCGGACCCCTCCACTTT.

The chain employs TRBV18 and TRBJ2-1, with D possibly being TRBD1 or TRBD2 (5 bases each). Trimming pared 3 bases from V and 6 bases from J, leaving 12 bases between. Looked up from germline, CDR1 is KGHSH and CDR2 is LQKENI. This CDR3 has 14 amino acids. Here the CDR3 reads CASSPTGPGNEQFF. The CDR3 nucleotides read TGTGCCAGCTCACCTACGGGACCGGGCAATGAGCAGTTCTTC.

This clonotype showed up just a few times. As DNA, the CDR3 is TGCAGTGCCCGGAGGGGGGCAGAAAAAGCTTTCTTT. This gives the protein CSARRGAEKAFF. The rearrangement links TRBV20-1 to TRBJ1-1, with D possibly being TRBD1 (6 bases). Germline-derived CDR1 and CDR2 are DFQATT and SNEGSKA (reference sequence). V was trimmed by 6 bases and J by 9 bases, leaving 17 bases between them. This CDR3 contains 12 residues.

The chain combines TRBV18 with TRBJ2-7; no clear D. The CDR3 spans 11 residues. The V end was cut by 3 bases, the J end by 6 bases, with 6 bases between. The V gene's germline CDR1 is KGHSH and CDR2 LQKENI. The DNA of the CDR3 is TGTGCCAGCTCACCCGGTTTCGAGCAGTACTTC. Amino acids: CASSPGFEQYF.